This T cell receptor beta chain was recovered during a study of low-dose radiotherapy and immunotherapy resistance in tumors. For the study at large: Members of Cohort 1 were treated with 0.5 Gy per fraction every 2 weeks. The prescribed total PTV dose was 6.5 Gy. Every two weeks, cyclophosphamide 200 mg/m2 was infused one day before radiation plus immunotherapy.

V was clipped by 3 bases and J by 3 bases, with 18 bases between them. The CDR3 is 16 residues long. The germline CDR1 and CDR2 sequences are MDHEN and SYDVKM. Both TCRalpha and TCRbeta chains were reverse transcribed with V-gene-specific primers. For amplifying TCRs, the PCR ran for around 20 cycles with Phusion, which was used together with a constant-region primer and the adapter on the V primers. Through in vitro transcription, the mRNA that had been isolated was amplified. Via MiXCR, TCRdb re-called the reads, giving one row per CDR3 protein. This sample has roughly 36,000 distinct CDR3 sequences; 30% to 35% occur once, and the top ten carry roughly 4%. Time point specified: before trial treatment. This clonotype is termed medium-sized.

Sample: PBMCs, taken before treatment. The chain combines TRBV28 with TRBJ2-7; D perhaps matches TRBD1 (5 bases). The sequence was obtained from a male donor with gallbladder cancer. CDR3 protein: CASSLGRNLKYYEQYF. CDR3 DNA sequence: TGTGCCAGCAGTTTGGGGCGAAACCTTAAATACTACGAGCAGTACTTC.